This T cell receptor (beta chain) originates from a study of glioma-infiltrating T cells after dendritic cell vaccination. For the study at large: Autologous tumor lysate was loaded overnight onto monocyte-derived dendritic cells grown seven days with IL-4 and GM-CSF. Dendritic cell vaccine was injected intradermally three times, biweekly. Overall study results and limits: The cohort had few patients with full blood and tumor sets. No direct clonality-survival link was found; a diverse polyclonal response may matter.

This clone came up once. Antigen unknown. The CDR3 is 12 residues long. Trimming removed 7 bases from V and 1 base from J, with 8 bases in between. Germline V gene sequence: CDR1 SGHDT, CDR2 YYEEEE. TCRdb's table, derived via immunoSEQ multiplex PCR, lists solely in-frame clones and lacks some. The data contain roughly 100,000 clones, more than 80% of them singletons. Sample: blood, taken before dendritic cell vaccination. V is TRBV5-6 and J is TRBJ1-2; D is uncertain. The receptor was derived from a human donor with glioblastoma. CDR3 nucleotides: TGTGCCAGCTCCCGGGATAACTATGGCTACACCTTC. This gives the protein CASSRDNYGYTF.